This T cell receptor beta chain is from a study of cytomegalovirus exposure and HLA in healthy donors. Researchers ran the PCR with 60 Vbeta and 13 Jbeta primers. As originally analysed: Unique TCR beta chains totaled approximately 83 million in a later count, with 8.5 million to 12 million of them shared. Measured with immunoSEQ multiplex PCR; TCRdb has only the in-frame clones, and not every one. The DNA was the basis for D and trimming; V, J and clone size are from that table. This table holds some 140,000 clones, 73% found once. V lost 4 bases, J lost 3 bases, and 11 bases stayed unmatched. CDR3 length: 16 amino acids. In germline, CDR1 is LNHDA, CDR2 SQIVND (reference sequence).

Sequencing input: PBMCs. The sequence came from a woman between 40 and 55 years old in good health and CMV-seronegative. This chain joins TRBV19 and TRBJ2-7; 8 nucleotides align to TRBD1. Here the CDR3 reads CASSSQSGGRGYEQYF. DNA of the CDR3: TGTGCCAGTAGTAGCCAGTCAGGGGGCAGGGGCTACGAGCAGTACTTC.